This record looks at one TCR beta chain sequence and its context. This entry comes from a study of T cell changes during pregnancy in multiple sclerosis. Method: immunoSEQ multiplex PCR; TCRdb's copy keeps in-frame clones and lacks some. The sample yields about 48,000 clones, over 85% seen once. Deletions cut 6 bases from V and 4 bases from J, with 12 bases between. Per the germline V gene, CDR1 is LNHDA and CDR2 is SQIVND (reference sequence). This CDR3 is 13 amino acids long. The clonotype was recovered from a female donor with multiple sclerosis, enrolled in a pregnancy study. The sequences come from CD4+ T cells from peripheral blood mononuclear cells, collected in the first trimester of pregnancy. The chain carries TRBV19 and TRBJ1-1; possible D gene TRBD1, 6 bases. CDR3 in DNA: TGTGCCAGTAGCTTTACAGGGCCCACTGAAGCTTTCTTT. This gives the protein CASSFTGPTEAFF.